This TCR beta chain was profiled in a study of blood T cell repertoires in COVID-19. About the research overall: Some COVID-19 samples were acute and others convalescent; all came from the United States, Italy and Spain. From T cells, B-cell-depleted T cells, or PBMCs came the material, which was cDNA or gDNA.

The V and J ends lost 3 bases and 6 bases respectively, with 14 bases between them. CDR1 and CDR2 (germline): MDHEN, SYDVKM. The CDR3 spans 14 residues. Original processing methods: Estimation of nucleated cell counts relied on the amplification of reference gene primers. Using immunoSEQ multiplex PCR, the repertoire was profiled, and TCRdb retains in-frame clones only, with some absent. That table gives V, J and clone size, and the DNA gave D and trimming. The sample includes around 100,000 clones, roughly nine tenths of them seen just once. This chain joins TRBV28 and TRBJ1-1; D remains unclear. The sequencing sample was made of peripheral blood. The source is a human donor in a cohort sampled during active COVID-19. This chain's CDR3 is CASSFGPMKAEAFF. CDR3 coding DNA: TGTGCCAGCAGTTTTGGGCCCATGAAGGCTGAAGCTTTCTTT.